Listed here are 7 T cell receptor beta chains from one sample, sequenced in a study of blood T cell repertoires in COVID-19. Some clones are missing from TCRdb's copy, which holds only in-frame ones; the method was immunoSEQ multiplex PCR. The repertoire holds 450,000 to 500,000 clones, with roughly 90% as singletons. The sequencing input was PBMCs or T cells enriched from blood (not recorded which). The receptors shown here come from a woman between 18 and 29 years old who had recovered from COVID-19.

The chain combines TRBV20-1 with TRBJ1-1; 7 nucleotides line up with TRBD1. This CDR3 spans 11 amino acids. V shed 5 bases, J shed 9 bases, and the junction held 6 bases outside the gene matches. Germline values: CDR1 DFQATT, CDR2 SNEGSKA (reference sequence). In nucleotides, the CDR3 is TGCAGTGCTGCCCAGGGGGATAAAGCTTTCTTT. This sequence encodes CSAAQGDKAFF.

This chain links TRBV28 with TRBJ1-5; D is possibly TRBD1 (5 bases). The V gene's germline CDR1 is MDHEN and CDR2 SYDVKM. CDR3 length equals 13 residues. V was trimmed by 7 bases and J by 3 bases, leaving 10 bases between them. DNA of the CDR3: TGTGCCAGCACGCCAGGGCCCAATCAGCCCCAGCATTTT. It is translated as CASTPGPNQPQHF. Together with reference TRBV28 and TRBJ1-5, the CDR3 gives the full variable domain: DVKVTQSSRYLVKRTGEKVFLECVQDMDHENMFWYRQDPGLGLRLIYFSYDVKMKEKGDIPEGYSVSREKKERFSLILESASTNQTSMYLCASTPGPNQPQHFGDGTRLSIL.

The rearrangement joins TRBV20-1 to TRBJ2-1, with 7 bases identical to TRBD2. The length of the CDR3 is 14 residues. V dropped 3 bases and J dropped 2; count of bases not matched to a gene: 4. The germline gives CDR1 DFQATT, CDR2 SNEGSKA (reference sequence). CDR3 nucleotides: TGCAGTGCTAGTCAAGCGGGGCCCTACAATGAGCAGTTCTTC. Its protein is CSASQAGPYNEQFF.

There are a few counts of this clone. The CDR3 is CSVEEGSYGYTF. In DNA form, the CDR3 reads TGCAGCGTTGAAGAAGGGAGCTATGGCTACACCTTC. J is TRBJ1-2 and V is TRBV29-1; D remains ambiguous. The CDR3 is 12 residues long. Per the germline V gene, CDR1 is SQVTM and CDR2 is ANQGSEA. V gave up 0 bases and J gave up 4 bases, with 6 bases separating them.

The gene calls are TRBV27 and TRBJ2-7, with 7 bases fitting TRBD1. The CDR3 is 14 amino acids. CDR1 and CDR2 (germline): MNHEY, SMNVEV (reference sequence). V trimming: 5 bases; J trimming: 7 bases; junction bases outside the gene matches: 11. The CDR3 bases are TGTGCCAGCAGTCGGGTACTACAGGGGAATGAGCAGTACTTC. This gives the protein CASSRVLQGNEQYF.

The J gene is TRBJ1-1, the V gene TRBV2; D remains ambiguous. CDR3 length: 13 residues. V was cut by 5 bases and J by 1 base, with 8 bases left in between. Germline V CDR1 and CDR2: SNHLY, FYNNEI. CDR3 nucleotide sequence: TGTGCCAGCAGTCGAGGAGGGAACACTGAAGCTTTCTTT. Its translation is CASSRGGNTEAFF.

V usage is TRBV7-9 and J usage is TRBJ2-3; D might be TRBD2 (6 bases). Looked up from germline, CDR1 is SEHNR and CDR2 is FQNEAQ (reference sequence). The CDR3 is 16 amino acids. V lost 5 bases to trimming and J lost 0 bases, with 15 bases between them. This chain's CDR3 is CASSTMAGKSTDTQYF. In nucleotides, the CDR3 is TGTGCCAGCAGCACAATGGCGGGAAAGAGCACAGATACGCAGTATTTT.